The 2 T cell receptor beta chains given below trace back to one sample, sequenced in a study of identical twins. TCRdb called the 5' RACE reads again in MiXCR, with one record for every CDR3 protein. The profile covers more than 1.5 million distinct CDR3 sequences, with around a third appearing a single time and 0.27% taken by the ten largest. The sample taken for sequencing was cord blood. The receptors come from a newborn girl in good health.

Details on this clonotype: The junction shows a germline mismatch at one end, possibly a read error. The genes are TRBV4-2 and TRBJ2-3; 11 bases are shared with TRBD2. CDR1 is LGHNA, CDR2 YNFKEQ, per germline. The CDR3 is 16 amino acids. The CDR3 is CASSHVGTSGTDAQYF. The CDR3 DNA follows: TGTGCCAGCAGCCACGTCGGGACTAGCGGCACAGATGCGCAGTATTTT.

This chain connects TRBV13 to TRBJ2-7; the D is unclear. Trimming shortened V by 5 bases and J by 2 bases, and 10 bases separated the two germline ends. The germline CDR1 and CDR2 sequences are PRHDT and FYEKMQ (reference sequence). The CDR3 runs to 13 residues. As DNA, the CDR3 is TGTGCCAGCAGCCCTCATCCTCCCTACGAGCAGTACTTC. This translates into CASSPHPPYEQYF.